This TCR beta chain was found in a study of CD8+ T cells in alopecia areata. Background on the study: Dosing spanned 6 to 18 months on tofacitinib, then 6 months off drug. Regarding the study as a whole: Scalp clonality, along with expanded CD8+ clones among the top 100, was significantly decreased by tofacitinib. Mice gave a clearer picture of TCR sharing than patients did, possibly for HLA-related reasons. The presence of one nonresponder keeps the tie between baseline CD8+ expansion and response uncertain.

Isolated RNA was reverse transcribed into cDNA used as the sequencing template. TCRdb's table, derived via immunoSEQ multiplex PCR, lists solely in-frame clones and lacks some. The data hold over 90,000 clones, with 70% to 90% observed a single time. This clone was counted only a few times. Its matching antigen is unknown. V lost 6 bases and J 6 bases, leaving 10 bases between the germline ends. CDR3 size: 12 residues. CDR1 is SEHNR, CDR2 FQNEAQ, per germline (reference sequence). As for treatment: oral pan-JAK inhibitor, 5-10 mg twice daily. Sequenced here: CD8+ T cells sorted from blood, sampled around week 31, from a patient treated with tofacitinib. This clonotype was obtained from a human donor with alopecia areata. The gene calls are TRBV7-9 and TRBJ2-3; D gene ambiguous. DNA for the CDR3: TGTGCCAGCAGGAATCGGTTGGATACGCAGTATTTT. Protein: CASRNRLDTQYF.